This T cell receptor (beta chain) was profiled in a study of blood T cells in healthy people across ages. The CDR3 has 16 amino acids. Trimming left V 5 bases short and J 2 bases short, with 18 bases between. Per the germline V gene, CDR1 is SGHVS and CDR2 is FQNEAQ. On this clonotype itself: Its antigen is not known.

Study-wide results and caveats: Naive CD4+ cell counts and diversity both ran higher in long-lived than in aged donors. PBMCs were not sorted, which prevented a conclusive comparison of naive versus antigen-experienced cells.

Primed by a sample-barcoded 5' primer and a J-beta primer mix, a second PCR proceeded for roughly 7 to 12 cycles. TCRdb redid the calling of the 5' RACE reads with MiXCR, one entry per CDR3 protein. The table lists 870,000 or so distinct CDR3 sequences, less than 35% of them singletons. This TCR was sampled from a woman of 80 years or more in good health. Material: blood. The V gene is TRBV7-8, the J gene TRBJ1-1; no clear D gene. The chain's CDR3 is CASSPTRGRPNTEAFF. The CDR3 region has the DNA TGTGCCAGCAGCCCTACGCGTGGACGGCCCAACACTGAAGCTTTCTTT.